The next 30 T cell receptor beta chains were all read from a single sample in a study of blood T cell repertoires in COVID-19. The protocol was immunoSEQ multiplex PCR, while the TCRdb copy is restricted to in-frame clones and leaves out a portion. The table lists more than 200,000 clones, 84% of them singletons. The material sequenced was peripheral blood. These receptors were obtained from an elderly woman with COVID-19, enrolled during active disease.

The chain uses TRBV9 and TRBJ2-1; maybe TRBD1 (6 bases). Looked up from germline, CDR1 is SGDLS and CDR2 is YYNGEE. The CDR3 has 14 residues. V lost 4 bases and J lost 8, with 16 bases in between. The CDR3 DNA is TGTGCCAGCAGCACGAGGACAGACGTGGATGAGCAGTTCTTC. Encoded protein: CASSTRTDVDEQFF. The full variable domain, rest sourced from reference TRBV9 and TRBJ2-1, is DSGVTQTPKHLITATGQRVTLRCSPRSGDLSVYWYQQSLDQGLQFLIQYYNGEERAKGNILERFSAQQFPDLHSELNLSSLELGDSALYFCASSTRTDVDEQFFGPGTRLTVL.

This sequence joins TRBV11-3 and TRBJ2-5, with D maybe TRBD2 (7 bases). This CDR3 is built from 17 residues. In germline, CDR1 is SGHNT, CDR2 YENEEA. V was clipped by 4 bases and J by 3 bases, with 21 bases between them. The CDR3 region has the DNA TGTGCCAGCAGCTCCGGAGCCGTGAGGGGGGGGGAAGAGACCCAGTACTTC. Amino acid sequence: CASSSGAVRGGEETQYF.

The chain links TRBV19 to TRBJ1-1, with D maybe TRBD1 (5 bases). Germline V gene sequence: CDR1 LNHDA, CDR2 SQIVND (reference sequence). Trimming cost V 7 bases and J 2 bases, with 14 bases left between them. The CDR3 consists of 14 residues. CDR3 loop: CASTMGGLNTEAFF. In DNA, the CDR3 is TGTGCCAGTACCATGGGGGGTTTAAACACTGAAGCTTTCTTT.

V gene TRBV15 combines with J gene TRBJ1-1; no clear D. The CDR3 runs to 13 residues. Germline lookup yields CDR1 LNHNV and CDR2 YYDKDF (reference sequence). Between the trimmed V and J ends, which lost 0 bases and 6 bases, there was a span of 8 bases. This CDR3 reads CATSRETGAEAFF. The DNA for the CDR3 is TGTGCCACCAGCAGAGAAACGGGTGCTGAAGCTTTCTTT.

J is TRBJ2-1 and V is TRBV7-8; D is unresolved. The V gene lost 4 bases and the J gene lost 0 bases, with 13 bases spanning the gap. Germline assignment: CDR1 SGHVS and CDR2 FQNEAQ. The CDR3 contains 16 residues. CDR3 region: CASSYLRMGSYNEQFF. CDR3 bases: TGTGCCAGCAGCTACCTCAGGATGGGCTCCTACAATGAGCAGTTCTTC.

This clone was counted a few times. The chain is built from TRBV27 and TRBJ1-3; 10 bases fit TRBD1. After removal of 6 bases from V and 2 bases from J, the junction contained 10 bases not matched to a gene. Germline lookup yields CDR1 MNHEY and CDR2 SMNVEV (reference sequence). The CDR3 is 17 residues long. CDR3 sequence (DNA): TGTGCCAGCAGGCAGACAGGGGGCTTTGTACCTGGAAACACCATATATTTT. Amino acid sequence: CASRQTGGFVPGNTIYF.

This clone has a single count. CDR3 in amino acids: CASSSLSTGGLGSEQFF. CDR3 coding DNA: TGCGCCAGCAGCTCCCTTTCCACAGGGGGCCTAGGAAGTGAGCAGTTCTTC. The chain joins TRBV5-1 to TRBJ2-1; TRBD1 agrees at 9 bases. Trimming cost V 3 bases and J 9 bases; bases outside gene matches: 16. This CDR3 region has 17 residues. The germline V gene encodes CDR1 SGHRS and CDR2 YFSETQ.

The chain links TRBV29-1 to TRBJ1-1, with D hard to call. This CDR3 has 11 residues. Germline loops: CDR1 SQVTM, CDR2 ANQGSEA. V was shortened by 4 bases and J by 3 bases, with 6 bases between the two germline ends. The CDR3, as DNA: TGCAGCGTTGCTCTCGACACTGAAGCTTTCTTT. Its protein product is CSVALDTEAFF.

CDR3: CAWRVGGQGTQYF. CDR3 DNA: TGTGCCTGGAGAGTCGGGGGGCAGGGGACCCAGTACTTC. The V and J genes are TRBV30 and TRBJ2-5; possible D gene TRBD2, 7 bases. The CDR3 covers 13 residues. The V end was cut by 3 bases, the J end by 7 bases, with 15 bases between. Germline V lookup: CDR1 GTSNPN, CDR2 SVGIG (reference sequence).

The chain is built from TRBV2 and TRBJ1-1; D may be TRBD1 (6 bases). The germline gives CDR1 SNHLY, CDR2 FYNNEI. The CDR3 consists of 13 residues. Trimming left V 8 bases short and J 5 bases short, with 15 bases between. This CDR3 reads CASSAGTTTEAFF. The CDR3 nucleotides are TGTGCCAGCTCTGCCGGGACAACAACTGAAGCTTTCTTT.

This clone was detected a few times. The chain links TRBV6-5 to TRBJ1-1; 8 bases are shared with TRBD1. CDR3 length: 16 amino acids. CDR1 and CDR2 from the germline V gene are MNHEY and SVGAGI. Trimming cost V 6 bases and J 7 bases; bases outside gene matches: 16. CDR3 sequence (DNA): TGTGCCAGCAGCTACGCTTACGGACAGGGAATTATTGAAGCTTTCTTT. Its translation: CASSYAYGQGIIEAFF.

This chain connects TRBV4-3 to TRBJ1-3; 7 positions match TRBD1. From germline, CDR1 is LGHNA and CDR2 YSLEER. The length of the CDR3 is 16 residues. V lost 0 bases, J lost 3 bases, and 5 bases stayed unmatched. The CDR3 protein is CASSQDWGQYGNTIYF. The CDR3 DNA follows: TGCGCCAGCAGCCAAGATTGGGGACAGTATGGAAACACCATATATTTT.

V usage is TRBV13 and J usage is TRBJ2-5; D not resolved. Trimming pared 5 bases from V and 2 bases from J, leaving 12 bases between. The CDR3 runs 14 residues. Germline V gene sequence: CDR1 PRHDT, CDR2 FYEKMQ (reference sequence). The CDR3 protein is CASSPREAQETQYF. In nucleotides, the CDR3 is TGTGCCAGCAGCCCTCGCGAGGCTCAAGAGACCCAGTACTTC.

The chain combines TRBV19 with TRBJ1-2, with 7 positions matching TRBD1. Trimming took 7 bases from V and 8 from J; bases not matched to a gene: 13. The CDR3 is 14 amino acids. Germline V gives CDR1 LNHDA, CDR2 SQIVND (reference sequence). CDR3 residues: CASTTRDRSRGYTF. The CDR3 DNA reads TGTGCCAGTACCACTCGGGACAGATCGAGAGGCTACACCTTC.

The rearrangement uses TRBV7-2 and TRBJ1-3; D unclear. In germline, CDR1 is SGHTA, CDR2 FQGNSA. The V end lost 5 bases, the J end lost 0 bases, and 11 bases lay between the germline ends. This CDR3 is 15 amino acids long. The CDR3 sequence is CASSEDGVSGNTIYF. CDR3 in DNA: TGTGCCAGCAGCGAGGACGGGGTCTCTGGAAACACCATATATTTT.

The chain has TRBV3-1 (or the pseudogene TRBV3-2) and TRBJ2-1, with 8 bases matching TRBD2. V shed 4 bases and J 9 bases; nucleotides not matched to a gene: 5. The length of the CDR3 is 13 residues. In germline, CDR1 is LGHDT, CDR2 YNNKEL (reference sequence). As DNA, the CDR3 is TGTGCCAGCAGCCTCGGGGGGGGCGGTGAGCAGTTCTTC. Residues: CASSLGGGGEQFF.

V is TRBV7-2 and J is TRBJ2-5; the D is unclear. Germline lookup yields CDR1 SGHTA and CDR2 FQGNSA. This CDR3 region has 14 residues. Trimming removed 5 bases from V and 4 bases from J, with 14 bases in between. This chain's CDR3 is CASSPGPLGETQYF. The CDR3 bases are TGTGCCAGCAGCCCCGGTCCCCTTGGAGAGACCCAGTACTTC.

This clone was seen a few times. The chain has TRBV28 and TRBJ1-1; 8 bases align to TRBD1. Trimming at V came to 2 bases and at J to 3 bases, leaving 2 bases not matched to a gene. Germline CDR1 MDHEN, CDR2 SYDVKM. The CDR3 consists of 14 residues. This CDR3 reads CASSLRTGYTEAFF. CDR3 coding DNA: TGTGCCAGCAGTTTACGGACAGGGTACACTGAAGCTTTCTTT.

The chain links TRBV7-2 to TRBJ1-4; D ambiguous. Trimming shortened V by 4 bases and J by 0 bases, and 6 bases separated the two germline ends. This CDR3 contains 14 residues. From germline, CDR1 is SGHTA and CDR2 FQGNSA. CDR3 in DNA: TGTGCCAGCAGCTCAGTTGCAACTAATGAAAAACTGTTTTTT. Amino acids: CASSSVATNEKLFF.

The CDR3 region is CASSGGSNTGELFF. In DNA form, the CDR3 reads TGCGCCAGCAGCGGGGGGTCGAACACCGGGGAGCTGTTTTTT. V usage is TRBV5-1 and J usage is TRBJ2-2, with D perhaps TRBD2 (6 bases). Germline CDR1 reads SGHRS; CDR2 reads YFSETQ. CDR3 size: 14 residues. V lost 4 bases and J lost 0, with 7 bases in between. Full variable domain (remainder filled in from reference TRBV5-1 and TRBJ2-2): KAGVTQTPRYLIKTRGQQVTLSCSPISGHRSVSWYQQTPGQGLQFLFEYFSETQRNKGNFPGRFSGRQFSNSRSEMNVSTLELGDSALYLCASSGGSNTGELFFGEGSRLTVL.

The chain links TRBV2 to TRBJ1-1; the D is unclear. There are 15 residues in the CDR3. The germline gives CDR1 SNHLY, CDR2 FYNNEI. V was trimmed by 0 bases and J by 0 bases, leaving 8 bases between them. CDR3 sequence reads: CASSEAPVMNTEAFF. The DNA for the CDR3 is TGTGCCAGCAGTGAAGCTCCGGTGATGAACACTGAAGCTTTCTTT.

The chain is built from TRBV28 and TRBJ1-1, with D perhaps TRBD1 (6 bases). V was clipped by 8 bases and J by 3 bases, with 16 bases between them. The CDR3 runs 14 residues. Germline V gene sequence: CDR1 MDHEN, CDR2 SYDVKM. CDR3 DNA sequence: TGTGCCAGCGGTGGGGGGGGCTGGTACACTGAAGCTTTCTTT. Amino acids: CASGGGGWYTEAFF.

The chain uses TRBV3-1 (or the pseudogene TRBV3-2) and TRBJ1-1, with TRBD1 identical over 7 bases. Germline-derived CDR1 and CDR2 are LGHDT and YNNKEL (reference sequence). The V segment lost 1 base and the J segment 2 bases; nucleotides outside the gene matches: 4. The CDR3 is 15 amino acids. In DNA form, the CDR3 reads TGTGCCAGCAGCCAAGTCGCAGGGGGAAACACTGAAGCTTTCTTT. Translation gives CASSQVAGGNTEAFF.

The gene calls are TRBV7-6 and TRBJ2-7; TRBD1 aligns across 7 bases. The germline V gene encodes CDR1 SGHVS and CDR2 FNYEAQ. After removal of 5 bases from V and 0 bases from J, the junction contained 7 bases not matched to a gene. The CDR3 spans 15 residues. Written as DNA, the CDR3 is TGTGCCAGCAGCATAACCACAGGGGACTCCTACGAGCAGTACTTC. Translating gives CASSITTGDSYEQYF.

The chain recombines TRBV19 with TRBJ2-2, with D possibly being TRBD2 (6 bases). Germline CDR1 reads LNHDA; CDR2 reads SQIVND (reference sequence). The CDR3 spans 14 residues. V was pared by 3 bases and J by 3 bases, with 8 bases between. The CDR3 DNA follows: TGTGCCAGTAGTATCGGAGGGGACACCGGGGAGCTGTTTTTT. This translates into CASSIGGDTGELFF.

The genes are TRBV10-1 and TRBJ1-1; a possible D gene is TRBD1 (6 bases). Germline V gives CDR1 WNHNN, CDR2 SYGVQD (reference sequence). Trimming cost V 6 bases and J 8 bases, with 10 bases left between them. The CDR3 has 11 residues. The CDR3 DNA is TGCGCCAGCAGCAGGGGCTTCGAAGCTTTCTTT. Amino acid sequence: CASSRGFEAFF.

The chain joins TRBV6-5 to TRBJ2-1; no definite D call. The CDR3 sequence is 13 residues long. Germline CDR1 MNHEY, CDR2 SVGAGI. V shed 4 bases and J shed 9 bases, with 13 bases lying between them. The CDR3 nucleotides read TGTGCCAGCAGTTCCCTTGTCCTCGGTGAGCAGTTCTTC. Translated, it gives CASSSLVLGEQFF.

This clone was detected a few times. The chain has TRBV5-1 and TRBJ1-1; maybe TRBD1 (6 bases). Trimming cost V 3 bases and J 1 base, with 22 bases left between them. CDR1 and CDR2 (germline): SGHRS, YFSETQ. The CDR3 totals 18 residues. The CDR3 loop reads CASSSNPGQGFKNTEAFF. The DNA of the CDR3 is TGCGCCAGCAGCTCGAATCCGGGACAAGGGTTCAAGAACACTGAAGCTTTCTTT.

The chain combines TRBV12-1 with TRBJ1-1; the DNA was not compared with TRBD1, the D call given in the table. TRBV12-1 constitutes a pseudogene. This CDR3 is built from 17 residues. The CDR3 sequence: CASSTELPDRPNTEAFF. The CDR3 DNA is TGTGCCAGCAGCACCGAACTGCCGGACAGGCCGAACACTGAAGCTTTCTTT.

The V and J genes are TRBV4-1 and TRBJ1-5, with 11 positions matching TRBD1. The CDR3 consists of 17 residues. V was clipped by 5 bases and J by 13 bases; unmatched bases: 19. Germline values: CDR1 MGHRA, CDR2 YSYEKL. Here the CDR3 DNA reads TGCGCCAGCAGCAGAACAACCACCGGGACAGGGGGGACCCCTCAGCATTTT. It encodes CASSRTTTGTGGTPQHF.